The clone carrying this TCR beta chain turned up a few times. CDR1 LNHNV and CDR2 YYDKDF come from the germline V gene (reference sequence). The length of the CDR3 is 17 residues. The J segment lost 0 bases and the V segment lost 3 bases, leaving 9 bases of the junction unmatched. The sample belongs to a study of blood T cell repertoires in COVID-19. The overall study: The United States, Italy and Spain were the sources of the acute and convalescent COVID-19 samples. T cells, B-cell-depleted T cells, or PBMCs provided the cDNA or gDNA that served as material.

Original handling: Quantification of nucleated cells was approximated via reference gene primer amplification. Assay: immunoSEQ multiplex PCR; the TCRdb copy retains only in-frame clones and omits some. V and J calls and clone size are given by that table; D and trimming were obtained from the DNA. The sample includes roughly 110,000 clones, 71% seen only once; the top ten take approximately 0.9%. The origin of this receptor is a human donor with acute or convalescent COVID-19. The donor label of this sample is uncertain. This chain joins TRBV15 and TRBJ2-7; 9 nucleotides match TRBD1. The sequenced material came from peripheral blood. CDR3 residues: CATSSAGTGFSSYEQYF. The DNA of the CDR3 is TGTGCCACCAGCAGTGCCGGGACAGGGTTTAGCTCCTACGAGCAGTACTTC. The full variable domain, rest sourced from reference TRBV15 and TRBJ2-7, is DAMVIQNPRYQVTQFGKPVTLSCSQTLNHNVMYWYQQKSSQAPKLLFHYYDKDFNNEADTPDNFQSRRPNTSFCFLDIRSPGLGDTAMYLCATSSAGTGFSSYEQYFGPGTRLTVT.